The 26 T cell receptor beta chains given below trace back to one sample, sequenced in a study of T-cell reconstitution after alpha-beta-depleted transplantation in children. The TCRbeta library was prepared with unique molecular identifiers. TCRdb itself ran the PCR reads through MiXCR, one entry per CDR3 protein. The repertoire holds more than 90,000 distinct CDR3 sequences, with more than 7% as singletons. The sample was PBMCs from the stem cell graft donor, taken from the stem cell graft. Receptors originate from a human donor who donated a stem cell graft to a child with congenital amegakaryocytic thrombocytopenia.

In its sample, this clonotype was seen many times. The rearrangement links TRBV24-1 to TRBJ2-7, with D tentatively TRBD2 (6 bases). From germline, CDR1 is KGHDR and CDR2 SFDVKD. The CDR3 extends over 14 amino acids. V was shortened by 3 bases and J by 5 bases, with 13 bases between the two germline ends. This chain's CDR3 is CATSDPGLKDEQYF. In DNA, the CDR3 is TGTGCCACCAGTGATCCGGGACTGAAGGACGAGCAGTACTTC.

This clonotype was counted many times. J is TRBJ2-2 and V is TRBV20-1; TRBD2 matches at 15 bases. CDR1 and CDR2 from the germline V gene are DFQATT and SNEGSKA (reference sequence). This CDR3 has 16 residues. Germline trimming cut 3 bases from V and 6 bases from J; bases unmatched to any gene: 5. The CDR3 nucleotides are TGCAGTGCTAGTCATCGGACTAGCGGGGGGGCCGGGGAGCTGTTTTTT. Residues: CSASHRTSGGAGELFF.

On this clonotype itself: A clone one base away is much larger, so this may be a read error. The gene calls are TRBV5-8 and TRBJ2-2; a weak D match, TRBD1 (5 bases). CDR3 length: 14 residues. Germline CDR1 and CDR2: SGHTS and YDEGEE. Trimming left V 1 base short and J 5 bases short, with 9 bases between. The CDR3 protein is CASSLPQGTGELFF. CDR3 bases: TGTGCCAGCAGCTTGCCGCAGGGTACCGGGGAGCTGTTTTTT.

This clonotype was seen many times. The V and J genes are TRBV6-2 or TRBV6-3 and TRBJ2-7; TRBD2 is a possible D gene (5 bases). The CDR3 contains 14 residues. Germline V gene data show CDR1 as MNHEY and CDR2 as SVGEGT. V lost 5 bases and J 0 bases, leaving 11 bases between the germline ends. The CDR3 region is CASSEDLSSYEQYF. Written as DNA, the CDR3 is TGTGCCAGCAGTGAGGACTTGAGCTCCTACGAGCAGTACTTC.

V gene TRBV10-1 combines with J gene TRBJ2-7, with D unclear. Between the trimmed V and J ends, which lost 3 bases and 5 bases, there was a span of 8 bases. CDR3 length: 12 residues. CDR1 WNHNN and CDR2 SYGVQD come from the germline V gene (reference sequence). CDR3: CASSDVWDEQYF. For the CDR3, the DNA is TGCGCCAGCAGTGACGTATGGGACGAGCAGTACTTC.

Many counts were recorded for this clonotype. This chain joins TRBV25-1 and TRBJ2-7, with unresolved D. The V end lost 3 bases, the J end lost 7 bases, and 10 bases lay between the germline ends. The CDR3 spans 12 residues. Germline V lookup: CDR1 MGHDK, CDR2 SYGVNS. The CDR3: CASSDRFAEQYF. The CDR3 nucleotides are TGTGCCAGCAGTGATCGGTTTGCGGAGCAGTACTTC.

This clonotype showed up many times. V is TRBV7-2 and J is TRBJ1-2; D is uncertain. The CDR3 runs 13 residues. The V gene lost 5 bases and the J gene lost 4 bases, with 11 bases spanning the gap. Per germline, CDR1 SGHTA and CDR2 FQGNSA. For the CDR3, the DNA is TGTGCCAGCAGCAAAGACGTACCCTATGGCTACACCTTC. Its translation is CASSKDVPYGYTF. Complete variable domain (other parts from reference TRBV7-2 and TRBJ1-2): GAGVSQSPSNKVTEKGKDVELRCDPISGHTALYWYRQSLGQGLEFLIYFQGNSAPDKSGLPSDRFSAERTGGSVSTLTIQRTQQEDSAVYLCASSKDVPYGYTFGSGTRLTVV.

This clonotype was found many times. J is TRBJ1-5 and V is TRBV7-9; D not certain. The germline V gene encodes CDR1 SEHNR and CDR2 FQNEAQ (reference sequence). Trimming shortened V by 4 bases and J by 3 bases, and 13 bases separated the two germline ends. The length of the CDR3 is 15 residues. The CDR3 nucleotides read TGTGCCAGCAGCTCTATGTCAGAAATCAATCAGCCCCAGCATTTT. Translation gives CASSSMSEINQPQHF.

In its sample, this clonotype ranks as medium-sized (0.01 to 0.1%). The V and J genes are TRBV6-5 and TRBJ2-7; D is unclear. Trimming stripped 0 bases from V and 0 bases from J, with 6 bases between. Germline V CDR1 and CDR2: MNHEY, SVGAGI. The CDR3 consists of 14 residues. In DNA, the CDR3 is TGTGCCAGCAGTTACTCGATCCTCTCCTACGAGCAGTACTTC. It encodes CASSYSILSYEQYF.

The sample holds many counts of this clonotype. The DNA for the CDR3 is TGCGCCAGCAGCTTGGTTCCAGGAAGGGACGAGCAGTACTTC. Translating gives CASSLVPGRDEQYF. The J gene is TRBJ2-7, the V gene TRBV5-1, with D unclear. The CDR3 sequence is 14 residues long. V lost 0 bases and J lost 5, with 12 bases in between. Germline-derived CDR1 and CDR2 are SGHRS and YFSETQ.

Concerning this clonotype itself: This sequence may be a read error, since a much larger clone differs from it by one base. The chain combines TRBV6-2 or TRBV6-3 with TRBJ2-3, with D hard to call. The V and J ends lost 6 bases and 0 bases respectively, with 4 bases between them. Germline V lookup: CDR1 MNHEY, CDR2 SVGEGT. This CDR3 comprises 12 residues. CDR3 amino acids: CASRESTDTQYF. CDR3 nucleotide sequence: TGTGCCAGCAGGGAGAGCACAGATACGCAGTATTTT.

This chain joins TRBV6-5 and TRBJ2-7, with TRBD2 identical over 11 bases. Germline V gene sequence: CDR1 MNHEY, CDR2 SVGAGI. V gave up 5 bases and J gave up 3 bases; unmatched junction bases: 6. There are 15 residues in the CDR3. The CDR3 DNA reads TGTGCCAGCAGTCCAGGGGGACTAGCGGACTACGAGCAGTACTTC. It encodes CASSPGGLADYEQYF.

This clonotype was counted at least ten times. The CDR3 sequence is CASSSSAEITTDTQYF. The CDR3 nucleotides are TGTGCCAGCAGCTCCTCTGCGGAGATAACCACAGATACGCAGTATTTT. This rearrangement joins TRBV7-9 to TRBJ2-3; no firm D call. Looked up from germline, CDR1 is SEHNR and CDR2 is FQNEAQ (reference sequence). The CDR3 has 16 amino acids. Between the trimmed V and J ends, which lost 4 bases and 2 bases, there was a span of 16 bases.

This clonotype was seen many times. The chain couples TRBV12-3 or TRBV12-4 to TRBJ2-1; D might be TRBD2 (5 bases). This CDR3 is built from 18 residues. Trimming removed 3 bases from V and 0 bases from J, with 18 bases in between. The chain's CDR3 is CASSLGLSGYNSYNEQFF. CDR3 sequence (DNA): TGTGCCAGCAGTTTGGGCTTAAGCGGATATAACTCCTACAATGAGCAGTTCTTC.

This clonotype was detected many times. The V gene is TRBV27, the J gene TRBJ2-3; D is undetermined. The germline V gene has CDR1 MNHEY and CDR2 SMNVEV (reference sequence). Trimming removed 8 bases at V and 1 base at J, with 16 bases between. This CDR3 spans 15 amino acids. The CDR3 protein is CASFPRDRGTDTQYF. In nucleotides, the CDR3 is TGTGCCAGCTTCCCTAGGGATCGCGGCACAGATACGCAGTATTTT.

The sample holds a few counts of this clonotype. This chain's CDR3 is CAWSVGVYGYTF. The CDR3 DNA is TGTGCCTGGAGTGTAGGAGTCTATGGCTACACCTTC. The V and J genes are TRBV30 and TRBJ1-2; D not resolved. V dropped 0 bases and J dropped 4 bases, with 6 bases sitting between them. This CDR3 is 12 amino acids long. Germline values: CDR1 GTSNPN, CDR2 SVGIG (reference sequence).

In this sample, this clonotype turned up a few times. The genes are TRBV28 and TRBJ2-1; TRBD2 is a possible D gene (5 bases). Trimming removed 7 bases at V and 1 base at J, with 23 bases between. CDR3 length: 18 residues. The germline V gene has CDR1 MDHEN and CDR2 SYDVKM. The CDR3 region has the DNA TGTGCCAGCAATTCCCTCAAACGGCAACGGGGATCCTACAATGAGCAGTTCTTC. Translated: CASNSLKRQRGSYNEQFF.

In its sample, this clonotype was seen many times. The genes are TRBV6-2 or TRBV6-3 and TRBJ1-6; tentatively, D is TRBD1 (5 bases). Germline V gene lookup returns CDR1 MNHEY and CDR2 SVGEGT. Between the trimmed V and J ends, which lost 8 bases and 7 bases, there was a span of 18 bases. This CDR3 has 15 amino acids. The CDR3 loop reads CASAFRGRGNSPLHF. Written as DNA, the CDR3 is TGTGCCAGCGCTTTCCGGGGCAGAGGCAATTCACCCCTCCACTTT.

This clonotype came up a few times. This sequence joins TRBV7-9 and TRBJ1-3, with TRBD1 matching 7 bases. Trimming took 6 bases from V and 2 from J; bases not matched to a gene: 4. The CDR3 extends over 14 amino acids. Germline CDR1 reads SEHNR; CDR2 reads FQNEAQ (reference sequence). The CDR3 coding sequence is TGTGCCAGCAGTCAGGGGGAGGCTGGAAACACCATATATTTT. Amino acids: CASSQGEAGNTIYF.

This rearrangement joins TRBV5-5 to TRBJ1-1, with D uncertain. Trimming took 0 bases from V and 7 from J, leaving 10 bases between them. CDR1 and CDR2 (germline): SGHKS, YYEKEE (reference sequence). There are 13 residues in the CDR3. CDR3 loop: CASSLGVRSEAFF. In DNA, the CDR3 is TGTGCCAGCAGCTTGGGGGTTAGGAGTGAAGCTTTCTTT.

At least ten counts were recorded for this clonotype. J is TRBJ2-2 and V is TRBV5-1; D ambiguous. The V end lost 4 bases, the J end lost 4 bases, and 11 bases lay between the germline ends. The CDR3 spans 14 residues. Germline CDR1 reads SGHRS; CDR2 reads YFSETQ. In nucleotides, the CDR3 is TGCGCCAGCAGCAAGCCTCGTGCCACCGGGGAGCTGTTTTTT. This sequence encodes CASSKPRATGELFF.

This clonotype was seen repeatedly, ten times or more. At one of its ends the junction is not consistent with the germline gene, which may arise from a read error. V usage is TRBV7-2 and J usage is TRBJ2-3; D uncertain. CDR1 and CDR2 (germline): SGHTA, FQGNSA. The CDR3 sequence is 11 residues long. CDR3 in amino acids: CASTLGDSQYF. The CDR3 bases are TGTGCCAGCACCCTAGGAGATTCGCAGTATTTT.

This clonotype was found many times. The CDR3 DNA is TGTGCCAGCATGTTTGGGGCGTTCGACGAGCAGTACTTC. Amino acid sequence: CASMFGAFDEQYF. The chain employs TRBV12-3 or TRBV12-4 and TRBJ2-7, with D perhaps matching TRBD1 (5 bases). Trimming shortened V by 7 bases and J by 5 bases, and 15 bases separated the two germline ends. The CDR3 has 13 residues.

The chain is built from TRBV5-6 and TRBJ2-7; the D gene is possibly TRBD2 (6 bases). V shed 4 bases and J shed 3 bases, with 20 bases lying between them. Per the germline V gene, CDR1 is SGHDT and CDR2 is YYEEEE. The CDR3 is made up of 16 amino acids. CDR3 sequence reads: CASSPRYPGVRYEQYF. The CDR3 DNA reads as TGTGCCAGCAGCCCCCGATATCCGGGGGTGCGCTACGAGCAGTACTTC.

This rearrangement joins TRBV7-7 to TRBJ2-5, with a possible D match to TRBD2 (5 bases). V was shortened by 0 bases and J by 5 bases, with 7 bases between the two germline ends. The length of the CDR3 is 13 residues. Germline lookup yields CDR1 SSHAT and CDR2 FNYEAQ (reference sequence). CDR3: CASSLARRETQYF. The CDR3 DNA reads as TGTGCCAGCAGCTTAGCAAGGAGGGAGACCCAGTACTTC.

Ten or more counts support this clonotype. Written as DNA, the CDR3 is TGTGCCAGCAGCCAAGATCTGAGACAGTACTATGGCTACACCTTC. It is translated as CASSQDLRQYYGYTF. The J gene is TRBJ1-2, the V gene TRBV3-1; the D gene is possibly TRBD1 (5 bases). This CDR3 comprises 15 residues. From germline, CDR1 is LGHDT and CDR2 YNNKEL (reference sequence). Trimming stripped 0 bases from V and 3 bases from J, with 11 bases between.